This T cell receptor (beta chain) comes out of a study of technical replicates of blood from a few donors. Germline V gene lookup returns CDR1 MDHEN and CDR2 SYDVKM. V lost 5 bases and J 3 bases, leaving 11 bases between the germline ends. This CDR3 comprises 14 residues. Some clones are missing from TCRdb's copy, which holds only in-frame ones; the method was immunoSEQ multiplex PCR. The table includes roughly 90,000 clones, approximately 96% detected once. This sequence was found in a human donor in good health. The chain is built from TRBV28 and TRBJ2-1; maybe TRBD2 (6 bases). Specimen: T cells isolated from PBMCs. CDR3 in DNA: TGTGCCAGCAGTCCCTCGGACTACTACAATGAGCAGTTCTTC. It translates to CASSPSDYYNEQFF. Drawing the rest from reference TRBV28 and TRBJ2-1, the complete variable domain is DVKVTQSSRYLVKRTGEKVFLECVQDMDHENMFWYRQDPGLGLRLIYFSYDVKMKEKGDIPEGYSVSREKKERFSLILESASTNQTSMYLCASSPSDYYNEQFFGPGTRLTVL.